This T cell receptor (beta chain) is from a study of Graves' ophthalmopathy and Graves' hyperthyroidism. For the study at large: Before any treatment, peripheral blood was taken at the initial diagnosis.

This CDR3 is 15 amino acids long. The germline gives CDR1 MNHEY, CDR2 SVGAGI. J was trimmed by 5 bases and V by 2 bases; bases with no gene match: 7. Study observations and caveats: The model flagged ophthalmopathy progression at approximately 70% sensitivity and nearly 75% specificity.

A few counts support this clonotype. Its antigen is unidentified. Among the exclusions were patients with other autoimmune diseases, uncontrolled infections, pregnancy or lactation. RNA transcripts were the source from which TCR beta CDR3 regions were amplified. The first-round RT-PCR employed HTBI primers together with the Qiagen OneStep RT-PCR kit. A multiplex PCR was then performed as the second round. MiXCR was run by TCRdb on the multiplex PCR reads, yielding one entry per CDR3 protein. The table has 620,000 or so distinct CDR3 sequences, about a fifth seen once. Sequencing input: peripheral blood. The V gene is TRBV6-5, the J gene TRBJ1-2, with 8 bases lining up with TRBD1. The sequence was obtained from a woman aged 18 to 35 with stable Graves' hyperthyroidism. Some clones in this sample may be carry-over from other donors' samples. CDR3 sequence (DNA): TGTGCCAGCAGTTACCTCCAGGGGGCAAGTTATGGCTACACCTTC. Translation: CASSYLQGASYGYTF.